The rows below give T cell receptor beta chains drawn from one sample of a study of naive and memory T cell subsets. A single record per CDR3 protein comes from TCRdb applying MiXCR to the UMI-ligation and nested PCR reads. The table has some 87,000 distinct CDR3 sequences, roughly 7% seen once. The sequenced sample was central memory CD4+ T cells from blood. The source is a human donor in good health. Both conserved end residues are part of each CDR3. A D gene is named only where the DNA matches it firmly. Size is stated for part of the rows, as once, few or many counts, or as a class when the clone is expanded.

-,TRBV6-6,TRBJ1-5,many,TGTGCCAGCAGTCGTAGCAATCAGCCCCAGCATTTT,CASSRSNQPQHF
-,TRBV7-2,TRBJ1-4,-,TGTGCCAGCAGCCGCCAGGGGTCCTCGTATAATGAAAAACTGTTTTTT,CASSRQGSSYNEKLFF
-,TRBV6-5,TRBJ1-2,many,TGTGCCAGCACCCTAGCAGGTCGCGGCTACACCTTC,CASTLAGRGYTF
-,TRBV7-2,TRBJ2-3,many,TGTGCCAGCAGCTTAAAGGGTACAGTGCCCACAGATACGCAGTATTTT,CASSLKGTVPTDTQYF
-,TRBV20-1,TRBJ2-5,many,TGCAGTGCTAGAAGGGGGGGGCAGGGGATAGAGACCCAGTACTTC,CSARRGGQGIETQYF
-,TRBV18,TRBJ1-1,-,TGTGCCAGCTCACAGGAGTTGAACACTGAAGCTTTCTTT,CASSQELNTEAFF
TRBD1,TRBV12-3/TRBV12-4,TRBJ2-6,-,TGTGCCAGCAGTAGTAACAGGGGCTCTGGGGCCAACGTCCTGACTTTC,CASSSNRGSGANVLTF
-,TRBV20-1,TRBJ2-3,-,TGCAGTGCTAAACGGGGCCCAGATACGCAGTATTTT,CSAKRGPDTQYF
-,TRBV18,TRBJ1-6,many,TGTGCCAGCTCACCTCGGGCGGACAATTCACCCCTCCACTTT,CASSPRADNSPLHF
-,TRBV18,TRBJ2-7,many,TGTGCCAGCTCACCAATGGAGGCAGTCTTACAGTACTTC,CASSPMEAVLQYF
TRBD1,TRBV12-3/TRBV12-4,TRBJ1-1,many,TGTGCCAGCAGTCCACGGACAGGGACGAACACTGAAGCTTTCTTT,CASSPRTGTNTEAFF
-,TRBV7-2,TRBJ2-4,-,TGTGCCAGCAGCCCGCGGGCGGCGGGAGCCAAAAACATTCAGTACTTC,CASSPRAAGAKNIQYF
-,TRBV5-1,TRBJ2-7,few,TGCGCCAGCAGCCCCACAGCGCTTGGGTACGAGCAGTACTTC,CASSPTALGYEQYF
TRBD2,TRBV6-1,TRBJ2-3,many,TGTGCCAGCAGTGACAGGCCGGGAACTAGCGGAACTAGCACAGATACGCAGTATTTT,CASSDRPGTSGTSTDTQYF
TRBD1,TRBV27,TRBJ1-5,many,TGTGCCAGCAGGGAGGCAGGGGGCGGACAGCCCCAGCATTTT,CASREAGGGQPQHF
TRBD1,TRBV28,TRBJ2-1,few,TGTGCCAGCAGGGGACAGTACAATGAGCAGTTCTTC,CASRGQYNEQFF
-,TRBV19,TRBJ2-3,many,TGTGCCAGTAGTAACGGGGGCAGGCTGGTATATGGGCTCACAGATACGCAGTATTTT,CASSNGGRLVYGLTDTQYF
-,TRBV5-5,TRBJ2-1,few,TGTGCCAGCAGCTTGGCCCGCGCGGTGTACAATGAGCAGTTCTTC,CASSLARAVYNEQFF
-,TRBV5-1,TRBJ1-1,many,TGCGCCAGCAGCCTGGGCCCCTCAGGGGCCCCGAACACTGAAGCTTTCTTT,CASSLGPSGAPNTEAFF
-,TRBV7-2,TRBJ1-2,few,TGTGCCAGCAGCTCAGACTACAGGGCGGTCTATGGCTACACCTTC,CASSSDYRAVYGYTF
-,TRBV5-6,TRBJ2-1,-,TGTGCCAGCAGCTTGTTATCCGGGCGCTCCTACAATGAGCAGTTCTTC,CASSLLSGRSYNEQFF
TRBD2,TRBV5-1,TRBJ2-1,few,TGCGCCAGCAGCTCTGGACTAGCCCAACTCTCCTACAATGAGCAGTTCTTC,CASSSGLAQLSYNEQFF
-,TRBV12-3/TRBV12-4,TRBJ1-6,few,TGTGCCAGCAGTTCCACAGGGCACAATTCACCCCTCCACTTT,CASSSTGHNSPLHF
TRBD2,TRBV11-3,TRBJ2-1,-,TGTGCCAGCAGCTCGAAGCCCTGGACTAGCGGGAGGGGCGAGCAGTTCTTC,CASSSKPWTSGRGEQFF
TRBD1,TRBV7-6,TRBJ2-3,many,TGTGCCAGCAGCTTAGTCCACGGGACAGGGTCGGATACGCAGTATTTT,CASSLVHGTGSDTQYF
-,TRBV20-1,TRBJ1-1,many,TGCAGTGCTACGGCGACATGGAGCACTGAAGCTTTCTTT,CSATATWSTEAFF
-,TRBV12-3/TRBV12-4,TRBJ2-3,few,TGTGCCAGCAGTTTTCAGATGGCGACAGATACGCAGTATTTT,CASSFQMATDTQYF
TRBD2,TRBV2,TRBJ2-7,-,TGTGCCAGCAGTGTGGGGGGAGGGAGCTACGAGCAGTACTTC,CASSVGGGSYEQYF
TRBD2,TRBV18,TRBJ2-1,few,TGTGCCAGCTCACCTTGGGGGGGAGAGACCTACAATGAGCAGTTCTTC,CASSPWGGETYNEQFF
-,TRBV30,TRBJ1-2,few,TGTGCCTGGAGTGTAGGGAAGGAGGGCTACACCTTC,CAWSVGKEGYTF
-,TRBV6-1,TRBJ2-7,few,TGTGCCAGCAGTGCAAGCGGAGTCTACGAGCAGTACTTC,CASSASGVYEQYF
TRBD2,TRBV3-1,TRBJ2-1,-,TGTGCCAGCAGCCAATGGTTTAGCGGGAACTACAATGAGCAGTTCTTC,CASSQWFSGNYNEQFF
TRBD1,TRBV27,TRBJ1-5,many,TGTGCCAGCAGTTTAAGGGGACAGGGATACAATCAGCCCCAGCATTTT,CASSLRGQGYNQPQHF
-,TRBV15,TRBJ1-1,many,TGTGCCACCAGCAGAGCGGATCGGGCAAGGGCTGAAGCTTTCTTT,CATSRADRARAEAFF
TRBD1,TRBV29-1,TRBJ1-1,many,TGCAGCGTTGTCAACAGGGGGAGAAACACTGAAGCTTTCTTT,CSVVNRGRNTEAFF
-,TRBV7-6,TRBJ2-5,many,TGTGCCAGCAGCTTAGCGGGGCTGGAGACCCAGTACTTC,CASSLAGLETQYF
-,TRBV7-2,TRBJ2-3,many,TGTGCCAGCAGAATCCAGATCGCCACAGATACGCAGTATTTT,CASRIQIATDTQYF
-,TRBV18,TRBJ1-3,many,TGTGCAACTGGATGGAGGCCTCGAAATTCTGGAAACACCATATATTTT,CATGWRPRNSGNTIYF
TRBD1,TRBV7-2,TRBJ2-1,many,TGTGCCAGCAGCTCAGCCGGGACAGGGGTTAGTGAGCAGTTCTTC,CASSSAGTGVSEQFF
-,TRBV7-9,TRBJ2-3,many,TGTGCCAGCAGCTTAGCTTCCCTCAGCACAGATACGCAGTATTTT,CASSLASLSTDTQYF
TRBD2,TRBV20-1,TRBJ2-4,many,TGCAGTGCTGGAGGACTAGCGGGGCTAGCCAAAAACATTCAGTACTTC,CSAGGLAGLAKNIQYF
-,TRBV30,TRBJ2-4,few,TGTGCCTGGAATGCCGGGAGTGGGGCCAAAAACATTCAGTACTTC,CAWNAGSGAKNIQYF
-,TRBV18,TRBJ1-5,few,TGTGCCAGCTCAACAGATATTAGCAATCAGCCCCAGCATTTT,CASSTDISNQPQHF
-,TRBV11-3,TRBJ2-7,-,TGTGCCAGCAGCTTACGGGGAATCCAGAAGACCTACGAGCAGTACTTC,CASSLRGIQKTYEQYF
-,TRBV4-3,TRBJ2-6,-,TGCGCCAGCAGCCAAGAGCCCCACGGAGGGGGGCGCGGGGCCAACGTCCTGACTTTC,CASSQEPHGGGRGANVLTF
-,TRBV7-2,TRBJ2-1,many,TGTGCCAGCAGTCGTAGGGGGGGGCCCTACAATGAGCAGTTCTTC,CASSRRGGPYNEQFF